This T cell receptor beta chain was retrieved from a study of blood T cell repertoires in COVID-19. Study at large: Material from acute and convalescent COVID-19 was sourced from the United States, Italy and Spain.

Residents of 20 to 25 US areas, aged about 18 to 95 years, made up the participants. Participant reports of clinical history set cohort assignment. Original methodology: Reference gene primer amplification gave nucleated cell count estimates. Sequencing was performed with immunoSEQ multiplex PCR; in TCRdb, only in-frame clones are kept and a portion is missing. V, J and clone size are taken as reported in that table, and D and trimming were inferred from the DNA itself. The sample gives 200,000 to 250,000 clones, around 84% of which show up once; 6.8% is in the top ten. Trimming removed 5 bases at V and 4 bases at J, with 18 bases between. Germline CDR1 and CDR2: SGHAT and FQNNGV. The CDR3 length is 17 residues.

The specimen was PBMCs or T cells enriched from blood (not recorded which). This receptor was obtained from a woman in her thirties or forties who had recovered from COVID-19. The chain links TRBV11-2 to TRBJ1-6; no clear D. The CDR3 DNA reads as TGTGCCAGCAGCCCCGGCGGGCTGGCTGATTATAATTCACCCCTCCACTTT. The encoded protein is CASSPGGLADYNSPLHF.